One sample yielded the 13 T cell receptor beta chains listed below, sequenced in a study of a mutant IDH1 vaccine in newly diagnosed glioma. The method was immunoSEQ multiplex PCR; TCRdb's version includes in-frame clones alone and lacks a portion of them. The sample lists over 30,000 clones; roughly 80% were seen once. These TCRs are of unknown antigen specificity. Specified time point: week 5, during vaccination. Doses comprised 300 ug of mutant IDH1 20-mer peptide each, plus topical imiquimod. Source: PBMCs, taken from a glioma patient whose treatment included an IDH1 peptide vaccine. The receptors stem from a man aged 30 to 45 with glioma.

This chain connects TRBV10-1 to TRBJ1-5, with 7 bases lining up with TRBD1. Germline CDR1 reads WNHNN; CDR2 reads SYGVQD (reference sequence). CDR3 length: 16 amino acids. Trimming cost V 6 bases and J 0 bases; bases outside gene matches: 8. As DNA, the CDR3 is TGCGCCAGCAGGACCGGGACAGTCTATAGCAATCAGCCCCAGCATTTT. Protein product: CASRTGTVYSNQPQHF.

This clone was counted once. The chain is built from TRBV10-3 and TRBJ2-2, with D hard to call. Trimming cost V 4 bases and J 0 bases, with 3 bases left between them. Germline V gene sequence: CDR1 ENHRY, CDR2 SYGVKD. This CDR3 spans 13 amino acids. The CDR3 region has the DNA TGTGCCATCAGTGTCTCGAACACCGGGGAGCTGTTTTTT. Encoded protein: CAISVSNTGELFF.

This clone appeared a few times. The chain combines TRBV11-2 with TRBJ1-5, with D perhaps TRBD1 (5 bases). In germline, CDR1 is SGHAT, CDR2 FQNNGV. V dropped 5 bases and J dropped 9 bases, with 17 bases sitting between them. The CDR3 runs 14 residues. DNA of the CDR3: TGTGCCAGCAGCCCAGGGACTGGACCCGGGCCCCAGCATTTT. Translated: CASSPGTGPGPQHF.

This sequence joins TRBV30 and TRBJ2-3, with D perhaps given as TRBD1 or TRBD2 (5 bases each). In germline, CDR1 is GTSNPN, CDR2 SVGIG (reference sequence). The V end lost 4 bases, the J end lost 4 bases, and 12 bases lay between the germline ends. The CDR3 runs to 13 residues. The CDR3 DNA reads TGTGCCTGGACCTTACAGGAGGCAGATACGCAGTATTTT. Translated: CAWTLQEADTQYF.

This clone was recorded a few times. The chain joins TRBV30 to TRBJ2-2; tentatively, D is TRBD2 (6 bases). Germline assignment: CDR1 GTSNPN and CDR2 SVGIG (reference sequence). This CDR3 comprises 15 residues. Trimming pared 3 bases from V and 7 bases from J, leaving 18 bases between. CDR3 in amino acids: CAWRIYGGSGGELFF. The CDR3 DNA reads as TGTGCCTGGAGGATTTATGGGGGGTCCGGCGGGGAGCTGTTTTTT. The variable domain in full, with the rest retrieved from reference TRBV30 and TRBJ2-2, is SQTIHQWPATLVQPVGSPLSLECTVEGTSNPNLYWYRQAAGRGLQLLFYSVGIGQISSEVPQNLSASRPQDRQFILSSKKLLLSDSGFYLCAWRIYGGSGGELFFGEGSRLTVL.

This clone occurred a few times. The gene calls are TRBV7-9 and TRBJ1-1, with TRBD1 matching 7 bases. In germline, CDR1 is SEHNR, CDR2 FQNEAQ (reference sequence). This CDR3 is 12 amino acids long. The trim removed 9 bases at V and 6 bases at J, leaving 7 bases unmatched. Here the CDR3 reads CASYRGMAEAFF. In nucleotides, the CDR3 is TGTGCCAGTTACAGGGGCATGGCTGAAGCTTTCTTT.

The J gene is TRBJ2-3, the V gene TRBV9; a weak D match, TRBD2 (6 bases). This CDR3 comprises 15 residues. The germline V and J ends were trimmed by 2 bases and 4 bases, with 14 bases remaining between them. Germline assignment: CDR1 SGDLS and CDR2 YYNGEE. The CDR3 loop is CASSVMGGRADTQYF. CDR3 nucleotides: TGTGCCAGCAGCGTTATGGGGGGAAGAGCAGATACGCAGTATTTT.

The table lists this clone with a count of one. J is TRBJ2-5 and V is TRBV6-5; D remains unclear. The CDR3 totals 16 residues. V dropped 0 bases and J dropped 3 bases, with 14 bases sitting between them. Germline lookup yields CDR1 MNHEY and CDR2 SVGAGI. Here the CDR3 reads CASSYSFDAEKETQYF. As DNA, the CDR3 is TGTGCCAGCAGTTACTCTTTCGACGCCGAGAAAGAGACCCAGTACTTC.

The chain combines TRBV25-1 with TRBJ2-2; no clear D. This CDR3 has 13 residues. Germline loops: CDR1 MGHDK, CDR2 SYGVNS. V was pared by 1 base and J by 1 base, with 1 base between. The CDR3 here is CASSEWNTGELFF. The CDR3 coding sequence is TGTGCCAGCAGTGAATGGAACACCGGGGAGCTGTTTTTT. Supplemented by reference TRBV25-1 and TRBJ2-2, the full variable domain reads EADIYQTPRYLVIGTGKKITLECSQTMGHDKMYWYQQDPGMELHLIHYSYGVNSTEKGDLSSESTVSRIRTEHFPLTLESARPSHTSQYLCASSEWNTGELFFGEGSRLTVL.

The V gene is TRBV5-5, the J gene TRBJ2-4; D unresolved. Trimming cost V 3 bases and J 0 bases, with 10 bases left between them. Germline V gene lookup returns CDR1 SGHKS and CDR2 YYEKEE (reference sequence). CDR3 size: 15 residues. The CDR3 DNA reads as TGTGCCAGCAGCTCCCACGGCCTAGCCAAAAACATTCAGTACTTC. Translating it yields CASSSHGLAKNIQYF.

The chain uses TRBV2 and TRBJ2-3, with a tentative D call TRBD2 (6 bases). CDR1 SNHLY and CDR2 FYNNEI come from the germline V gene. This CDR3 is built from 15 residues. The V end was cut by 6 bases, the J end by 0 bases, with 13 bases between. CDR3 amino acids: CASRRGGSSTDTQYF. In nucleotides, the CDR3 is TGTGCCAGCAGAAGGGGAGGATCTAGCACAGATACGCAGTATTTT.

The CDR3 spells CASSRQGTYEQYF. The CDR3 bases are TGTGCCAGCAGTCGGCAGGGCACCTACGAGCAGTACTTC. This chain connects TRBV25-1 to TRBJ2-7; maybe TRBD1 (5 bases). Deletions cut 5 bases from V and 2 bases from J, with 10 bases between. Germline V CDR1 and CDR2: MGHDK, SYGVNS. The CDR3 has 13 amino acids.

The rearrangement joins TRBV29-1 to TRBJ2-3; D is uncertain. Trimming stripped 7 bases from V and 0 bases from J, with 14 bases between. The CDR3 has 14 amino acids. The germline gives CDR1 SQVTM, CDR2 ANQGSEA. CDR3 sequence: CSAEGQASTDTQYF. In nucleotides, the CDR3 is TGCAGCGCCGAAGGCCAGGCTAGCACAGATACGCAGTATTTT.